A single sample gave rise to the 3 T cell receptor beta chains below, sequenced in a study of metastatic and nonmetastatic thyroid tumors. Ahead of thyroid surgery, no patient had received treatment of any kind. TCRdb reprocessed the PCR reads using MiXCR. The sample carries about 22,000 clones, 23% recorded once. Sequencing used blood. The receptors were sampled from a male donor with papillary thyroid cancer or a benign thyroid nodule (not recorded which). Some clones in this sample may be carry-over from other donors' samples.

The sample holds many counts of this clone. The chain employs TRBV5-4 and TRBJ1-2, with D maybe TRBD1 (5 bases). V was clipped by 7 bases and J by 8 bases, with 21 bases between them. The CDR3 extends over 14 amino acids. CDR1 SGHNT and CDR2 YYREEE come from the germline V gene (reference sequence). CDR3 amino acids: CASRVSQGRGGYTF. Here the CDR3 DNA reads TGTGCCAGCCGAGTAAGCCAGGGCCGGGGAGGCTACACCTTC.

Notes on this clone: Compared with germline, one end of the junction differs, possibly owing to a read error. This sequence joins TRBV20-1 and TRBJ2-1; D gene uncertain. Germline values: CDR1 DFQATT, CDR2 SNEGSKA (reference sequence). This CDR3 is 15 amino acids long. CDR3 bases: TGCAGTGCTAGCGGGTCCGGTGGCCAAAACAATGGGCAGTTCTTC. It is translated as CSASGSGGQNNGQFF.

This clone was counted many times. V and J are TRBV29-1 and TRBJ2-7, with 7 positions matching TRBD1. This CDR3 contains 13 residues. Germline lookup yields CDR1 SQVTM and CDR2 ANQGSEA. The J segment lost 8 bases and the V segment lost 0 bases, leaving 7 bases of the junction unmatched. The CDR3 DNA reads as TGCAGCGTTGAAGAGGTACAGGACAGGAAGCAGTACTTC. It encodes CSVEEVQDRKQYF.